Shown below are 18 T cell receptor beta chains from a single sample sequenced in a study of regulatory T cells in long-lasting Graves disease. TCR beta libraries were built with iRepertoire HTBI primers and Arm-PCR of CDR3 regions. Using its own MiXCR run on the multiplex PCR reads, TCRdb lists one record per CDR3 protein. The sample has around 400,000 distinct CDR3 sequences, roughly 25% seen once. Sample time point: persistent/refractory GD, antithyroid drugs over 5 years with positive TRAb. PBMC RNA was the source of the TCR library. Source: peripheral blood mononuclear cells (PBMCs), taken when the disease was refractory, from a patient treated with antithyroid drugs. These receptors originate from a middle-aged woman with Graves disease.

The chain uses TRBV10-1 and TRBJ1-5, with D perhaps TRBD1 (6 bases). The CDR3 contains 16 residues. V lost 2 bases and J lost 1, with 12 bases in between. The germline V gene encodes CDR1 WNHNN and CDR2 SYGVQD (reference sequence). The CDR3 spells CASSEIRGQSNQPQHF. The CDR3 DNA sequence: TGCGCCAGCAGTGAGATCCGGGGACAAAGCAATCAGCCCCAGCATTTT.

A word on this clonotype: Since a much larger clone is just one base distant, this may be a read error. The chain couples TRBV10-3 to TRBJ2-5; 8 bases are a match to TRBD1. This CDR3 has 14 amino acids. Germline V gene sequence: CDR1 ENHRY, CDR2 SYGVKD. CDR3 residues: CAIRPPGGGESQYF. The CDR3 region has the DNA TGTGCCATCAGACCCCCAGGGGGCGGAGAGTCCCAGTACTTC.

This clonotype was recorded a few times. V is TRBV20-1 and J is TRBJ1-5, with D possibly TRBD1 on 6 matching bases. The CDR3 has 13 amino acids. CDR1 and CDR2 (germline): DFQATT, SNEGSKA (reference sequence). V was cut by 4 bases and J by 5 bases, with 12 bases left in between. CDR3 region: CSATGTRDQPQHF. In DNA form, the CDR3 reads TGCAGTGCTACCGGGACAAGGGATCAGCCCCAGCATTTT.

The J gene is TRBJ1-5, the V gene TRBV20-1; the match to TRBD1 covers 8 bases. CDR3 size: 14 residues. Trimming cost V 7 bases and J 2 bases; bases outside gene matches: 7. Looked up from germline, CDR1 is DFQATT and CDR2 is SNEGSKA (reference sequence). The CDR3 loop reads CSGRQGLGNQPQHF. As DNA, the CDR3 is TGCAGTGGGAGACAGGGGCTGGGCAATCAGCCCCAGCATTTT.

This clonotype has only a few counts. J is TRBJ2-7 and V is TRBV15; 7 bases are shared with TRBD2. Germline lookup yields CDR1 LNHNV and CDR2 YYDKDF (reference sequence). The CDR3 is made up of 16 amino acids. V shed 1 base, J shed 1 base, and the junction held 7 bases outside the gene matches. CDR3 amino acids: CATSRGGGSKSYEQYF. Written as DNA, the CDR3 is TGTGCCACCAGCAGAGGTGGCGGGAGTAAGTCCTACGAGCAGTACTTC.

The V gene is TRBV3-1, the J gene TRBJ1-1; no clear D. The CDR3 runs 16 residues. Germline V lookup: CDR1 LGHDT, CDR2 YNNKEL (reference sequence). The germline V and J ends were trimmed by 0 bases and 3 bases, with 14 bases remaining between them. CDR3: CASSQDFGWSDTEAFF. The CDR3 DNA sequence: TGTGCCAGCAGCCAAGATTTTGGTTGGTCCGACACTGAAGCTTTCTTT.

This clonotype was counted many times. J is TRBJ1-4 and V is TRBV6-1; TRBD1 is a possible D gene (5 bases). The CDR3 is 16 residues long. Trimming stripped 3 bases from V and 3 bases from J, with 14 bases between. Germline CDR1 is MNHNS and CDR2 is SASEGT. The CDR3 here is CASSEAVSTANEKLFF. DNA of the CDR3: TGTGCCAGCAGTGAGGCCGTCTCGACAGCTAATGAAAAACTGTTTTTT.

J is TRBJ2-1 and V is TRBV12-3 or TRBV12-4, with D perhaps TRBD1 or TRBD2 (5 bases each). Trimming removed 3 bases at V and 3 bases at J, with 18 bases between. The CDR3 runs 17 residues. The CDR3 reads CASSLGGYWGNYNEQFF. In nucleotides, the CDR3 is TGTGCCAGCAGTTTGGGTGGGTATTGGGGGAACTACAATGAGCAGTTCTTC.

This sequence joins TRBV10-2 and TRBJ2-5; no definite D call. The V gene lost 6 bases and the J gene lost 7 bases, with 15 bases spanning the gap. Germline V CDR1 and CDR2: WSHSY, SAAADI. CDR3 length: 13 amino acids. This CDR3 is CASRNGRPGTQYF. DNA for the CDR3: TGCGCCAGCAGAAACGGCCGTCCGGGGACCCAGTACTTC.

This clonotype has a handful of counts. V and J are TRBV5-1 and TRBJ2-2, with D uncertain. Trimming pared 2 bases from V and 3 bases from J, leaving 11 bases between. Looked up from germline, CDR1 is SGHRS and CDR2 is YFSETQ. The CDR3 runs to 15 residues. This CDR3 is CASSLRPGDTGELFF. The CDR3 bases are TGCGCCAGCAGCTTAAGACCTGGGGACACCGGGGAGCTGTTTTTT.

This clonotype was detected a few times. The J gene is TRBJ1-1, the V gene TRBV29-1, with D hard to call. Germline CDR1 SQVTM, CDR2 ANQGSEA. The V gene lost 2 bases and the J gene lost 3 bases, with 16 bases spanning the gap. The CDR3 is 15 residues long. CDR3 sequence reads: CSVEPMTGEDTEAFF. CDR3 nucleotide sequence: TGCAGCGTTGAACCGATGACTGGTGAGGACACTGAAGCTTTCTTT.

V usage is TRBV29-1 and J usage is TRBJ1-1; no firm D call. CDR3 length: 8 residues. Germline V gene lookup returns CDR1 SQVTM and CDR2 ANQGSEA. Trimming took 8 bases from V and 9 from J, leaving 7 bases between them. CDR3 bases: TGCAGCCGCCGCAAAGCTTTCTTT. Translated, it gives CSRRKAFF.

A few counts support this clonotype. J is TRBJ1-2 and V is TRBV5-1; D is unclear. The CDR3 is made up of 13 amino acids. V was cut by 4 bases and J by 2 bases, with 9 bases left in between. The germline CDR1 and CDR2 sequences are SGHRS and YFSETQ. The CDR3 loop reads CASSRWGNYGYTF. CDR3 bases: TGCGCCAGCAGCCGTTGGGGAAACTATGGCTACACCTTC.

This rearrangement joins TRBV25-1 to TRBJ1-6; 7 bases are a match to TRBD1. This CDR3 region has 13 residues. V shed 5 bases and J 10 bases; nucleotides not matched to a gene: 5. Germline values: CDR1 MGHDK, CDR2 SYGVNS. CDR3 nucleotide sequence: TGTGCCAGCAGTCAAACAGGGGACTCACCCCTCCACTTT. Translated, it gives CASSQTGDSPLHF. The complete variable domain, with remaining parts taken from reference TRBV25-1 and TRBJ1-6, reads EADIYQTPRYLVIGTGKKITLECSQTMGHDKMYWYQQDPGMELHLIHYSYGVNSTEKGDLSSESTVSRIRTEHFPLTLESARPSHTSQYLCASSQTGDSPLHFGNGTRLTVT.

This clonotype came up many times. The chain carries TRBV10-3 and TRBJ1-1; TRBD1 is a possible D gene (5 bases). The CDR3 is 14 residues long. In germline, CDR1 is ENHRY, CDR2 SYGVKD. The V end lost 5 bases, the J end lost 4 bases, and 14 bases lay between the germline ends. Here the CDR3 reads CAISFYQGSTEAFF. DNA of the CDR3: TGTGCCATCAGTTTTTACCAGGGAAGCACTGAAGCTTTCTTT.

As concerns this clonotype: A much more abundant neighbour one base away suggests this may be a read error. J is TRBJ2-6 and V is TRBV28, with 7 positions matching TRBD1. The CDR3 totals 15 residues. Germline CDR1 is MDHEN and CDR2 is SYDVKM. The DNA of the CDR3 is TGTGTCACCAGGACAGGCAGCTCTGGGGCCAACGTCCTGACTTTC. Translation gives CVTRTGSSGANVLTF.

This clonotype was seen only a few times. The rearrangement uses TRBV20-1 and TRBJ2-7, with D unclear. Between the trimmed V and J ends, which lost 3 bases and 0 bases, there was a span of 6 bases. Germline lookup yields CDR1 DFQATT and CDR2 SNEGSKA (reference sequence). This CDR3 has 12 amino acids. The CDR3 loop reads CSARYNSYEQYF. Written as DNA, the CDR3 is TGCAGTGCTAGGTACAACTCCTACGAGCAGTACTTC.

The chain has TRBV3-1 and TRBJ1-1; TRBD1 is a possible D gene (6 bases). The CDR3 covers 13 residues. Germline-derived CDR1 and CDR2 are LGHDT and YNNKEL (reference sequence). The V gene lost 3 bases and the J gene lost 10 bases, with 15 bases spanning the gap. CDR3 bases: TGTGCCAGCAGCCAGTTAGGGGGGGGTAGAGCTTTCTTT. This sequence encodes CASSQLGGGRAFF.